The clone carrying this TCR beta chain was detected only once. The CDR3 extends over 14 amino acids. V shed 5 bases and J 0 bases; nucleotides not matched to a gene: 2. Germline lookup yields CDR1 PRHDT and CDR2 FYEKMQ (reference sequence). This specimen comes from a study of blood T cell repertoires in COVID-19. Repertoires were generated with immunoSEQ multiplex PCR, while TCRdb's copy carries only in-frame clones and drops some. The table lists about 310,000 clones, over 75% of them singletons. The sequence came from a woman aged 45 to 65 who had recovered from COVID-19. The specimen sequenced was peripheral blood. The rearrangement joins TRBV13 to TRBJ2-5; the match to TRBD2 covers 8 bases. CDR3 in DNA: TGTGCCAGCAGCCAGCGGGGGTACCAAGAGACCCAGTACTTC. Translated: CASSQRGYQETQYF.